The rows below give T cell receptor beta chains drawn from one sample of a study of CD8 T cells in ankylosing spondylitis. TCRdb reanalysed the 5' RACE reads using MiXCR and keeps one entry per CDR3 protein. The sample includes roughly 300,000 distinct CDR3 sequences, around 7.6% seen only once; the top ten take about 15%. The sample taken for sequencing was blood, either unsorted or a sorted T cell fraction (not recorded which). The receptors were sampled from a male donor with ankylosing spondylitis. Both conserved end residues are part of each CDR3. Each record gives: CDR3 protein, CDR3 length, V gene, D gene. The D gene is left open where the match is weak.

CDR3aa: CAISQGVGTEAFF
len: 13
v_gene: TRBV10-3
d_gene: -

CDR3aa: CASSPGQRVYGYTF
len: 14
v_gene: TRBV7-9
d_gene: TRBD1

CDR3aa: CASNQEFGQVFSNSPLHF
len: 18
v_gene: TRBV2
d_gene: TRBD1

CDR3aa: CASSPPGTGDSYEQYF
len: 16
v_gene: TRBV18
d_gene: TRBD1

CDR3aa: CVHPRPQETQYF
len: 12
v_gene: TRBV10-3
d_gene: -

CDR3aa: CASSFLGTGYGYTF
len: 14
v_gene: TRBV5-8
d_gene: -

CDR3aa: CASTLGLAGGIGYEQYF
len: 17
v_gene: TRBV12-3/TRBV12-4
d_gene: TRBD2

CDR3aa: CAISNDRGNTEAFF
len: 14
v_gene: TRBV10-3
d_gene: -

CDR3aa: CAWSGEGETQYF
len: 12
v_gene: TRBV30
d_gene: TRBD2

CDR3aa: CASSEWRGREETQYF
len: 15
v_gene: TRBV25-1
d_gene: -

CDR3aa: CASSTFFGRGGNTIYF
len: 16
v_gene: TRBV28
d_gene: -

CDR3aa: CASSVGREGAYEQYF
len: 15
v_gene: TRBV9
d_gene: -

CDR3aa: CSAKGIVWNTIYF
len: 13
v_gene: TRBV20-1
d_gene: -